This TCR beta chain was documented in a study of blood T cell repertoires in COVID-19. This clone was detected once. Using immunoSEQ multiplex PCR, the repertoire was profiled, and TCRdb retains in-frame clones only, with some absent. The sample has about 100,000 clones; 92% are singletons. This CDR3 region has 16 residues. V gave up 2 bases and J gave up 6 bases; unmatched junction bases: 6. Germline V gene data show CDR1 as SGHTA and CDR2 as FQGNSA. The material sequenced was peripheral blood. The chain combines TRBV7-2 with TRBJ1-6; 8 bases are a match to TRBD1. This receptor was taken from a man between 45 and 60 years old with active COVID-19. Here the CDR3 DNA reads TGTGCCAGCAGCTTAATCAGGGGGCAAGGTAATTCACCCCTCCACTTT. This encodes CASSLIRGQGNSPLHF.